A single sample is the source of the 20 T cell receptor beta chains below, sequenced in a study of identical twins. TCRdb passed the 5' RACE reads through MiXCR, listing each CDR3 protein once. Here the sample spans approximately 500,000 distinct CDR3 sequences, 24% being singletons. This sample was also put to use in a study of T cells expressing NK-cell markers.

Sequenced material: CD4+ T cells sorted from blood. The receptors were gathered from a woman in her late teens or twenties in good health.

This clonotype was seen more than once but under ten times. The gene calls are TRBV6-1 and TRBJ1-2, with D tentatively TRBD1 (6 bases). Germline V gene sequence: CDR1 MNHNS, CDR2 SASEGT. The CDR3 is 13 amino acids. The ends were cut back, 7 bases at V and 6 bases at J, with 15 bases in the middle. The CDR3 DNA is TGTGCCAGCACAAAGGCAGGGGTCCATGGCTACACCTTC. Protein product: CASTKAGVHGYTF.

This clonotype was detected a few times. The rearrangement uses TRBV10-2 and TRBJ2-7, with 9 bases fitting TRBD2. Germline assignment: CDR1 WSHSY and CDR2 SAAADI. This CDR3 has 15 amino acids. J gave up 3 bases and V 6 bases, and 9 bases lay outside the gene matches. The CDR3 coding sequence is TGCGCCAGCAGACCCTTAAGCGGGAGGTACTACGAGCAGTACTTC. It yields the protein CASRPLSGRYYEQYF.

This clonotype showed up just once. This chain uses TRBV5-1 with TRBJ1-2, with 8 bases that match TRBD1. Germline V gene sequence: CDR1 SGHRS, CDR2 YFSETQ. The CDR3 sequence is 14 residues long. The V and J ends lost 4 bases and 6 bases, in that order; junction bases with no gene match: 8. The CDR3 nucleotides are TGCGCCAGCAGCGTAAACCGGGACAGGCATGGCTACACCTTC. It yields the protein CASSVNRDRHGYTF.

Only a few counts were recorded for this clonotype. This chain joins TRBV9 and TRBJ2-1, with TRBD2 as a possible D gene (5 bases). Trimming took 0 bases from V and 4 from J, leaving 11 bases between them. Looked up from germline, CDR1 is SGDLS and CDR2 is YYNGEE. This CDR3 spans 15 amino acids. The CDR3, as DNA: TGTGCCAGCAGCGTAGAGGGAGCTGGATACAATGAGCAGTTCTTC. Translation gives CASSVEGAGYNEQFF.

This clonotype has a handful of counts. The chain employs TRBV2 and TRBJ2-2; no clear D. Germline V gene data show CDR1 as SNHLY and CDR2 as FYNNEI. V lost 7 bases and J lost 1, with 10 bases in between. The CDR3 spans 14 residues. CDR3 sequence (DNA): TGTGCCAGCACCCACCGACAGAACACCGGGGAGCTGTTTTTT. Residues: CASTHRQNTGELFF. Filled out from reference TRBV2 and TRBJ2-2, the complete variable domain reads EPEVTQTPSHQVTQMGQEVILRCVPISNHLYFYWYRQILGQKVEFLVSFYNNEISEKSEIFDDQFSVERPDGSNFTLKIRSTKLEDSAMYFCASTHRQNTGELFFGEGSRLTVL.

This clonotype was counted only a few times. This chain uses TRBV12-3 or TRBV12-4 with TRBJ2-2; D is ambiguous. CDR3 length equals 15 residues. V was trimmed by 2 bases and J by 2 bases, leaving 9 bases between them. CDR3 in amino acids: CASSLFGPNTGELFF. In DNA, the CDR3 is TGTGCCAGCAGTTTATTCGGACCTAACACCGGGGAGCTGTTTTTT.

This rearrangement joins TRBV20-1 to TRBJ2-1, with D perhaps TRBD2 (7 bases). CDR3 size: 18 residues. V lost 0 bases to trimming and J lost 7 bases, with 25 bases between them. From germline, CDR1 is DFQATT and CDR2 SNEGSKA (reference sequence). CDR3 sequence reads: CSARDRLLFAGAMNEQFF. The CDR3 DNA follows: TGCAGTGCTAGAGATCGCCTTCTGTTCGCGGGGGCTATGAATGAGCAGTTCTTC.

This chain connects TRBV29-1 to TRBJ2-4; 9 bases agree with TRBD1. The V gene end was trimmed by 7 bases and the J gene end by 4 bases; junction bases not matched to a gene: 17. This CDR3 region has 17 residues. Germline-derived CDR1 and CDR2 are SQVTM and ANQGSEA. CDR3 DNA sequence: TGCAGCGCCCGGCGGCGTGACAGGGGGATGGAAAAAAACATTCAGTACTTC. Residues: CSARRRDRGMEKNIQYF.

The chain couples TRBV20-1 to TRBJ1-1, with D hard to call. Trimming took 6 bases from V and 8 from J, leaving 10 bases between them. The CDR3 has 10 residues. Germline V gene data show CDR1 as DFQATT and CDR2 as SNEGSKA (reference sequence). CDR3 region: CSASSAEAFF. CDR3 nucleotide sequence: TGCAGTGCAAGTTCTGCAGAAGCTTTCTTT.

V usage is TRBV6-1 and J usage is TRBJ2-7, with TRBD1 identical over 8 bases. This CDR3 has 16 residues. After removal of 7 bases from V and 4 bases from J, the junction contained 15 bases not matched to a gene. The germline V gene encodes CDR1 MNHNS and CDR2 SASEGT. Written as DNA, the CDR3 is TGTGCCAGCATCATTGGCCGGGGGACAGGCGTATACGAGCAGTACTTC. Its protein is CASIIGRGTGVYEQYF.

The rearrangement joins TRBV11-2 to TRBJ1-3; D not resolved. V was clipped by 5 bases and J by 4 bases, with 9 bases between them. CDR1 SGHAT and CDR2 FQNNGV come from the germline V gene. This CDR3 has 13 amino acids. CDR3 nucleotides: TGTGCCAGCAGCCTTTCCCAGGGAAACACCATATATTTT. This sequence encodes CASSLSQGNTIYF.

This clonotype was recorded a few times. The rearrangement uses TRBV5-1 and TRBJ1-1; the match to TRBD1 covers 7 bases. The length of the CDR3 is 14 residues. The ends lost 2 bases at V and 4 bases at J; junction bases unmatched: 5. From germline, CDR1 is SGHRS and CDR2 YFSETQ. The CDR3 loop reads CASSFGDSSTEAFF. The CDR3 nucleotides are TGCGCCAGCAGCTTTGGGGACAGCTCCACTGAAGCTTTCTTT.

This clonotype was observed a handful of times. The CDR3 DNA follows: TGTGCCAGCAGCTTACCCGGACCACAAGAGACCCAGTACTTC. Translation gives CASSLPGPQETQYF. The chain employs TRBV7-2 and TRBJ2-5; D gene unclear. The CDR3 runs 14 residues. V dropped 2 bases and J dropped 2 bases, with 9 bases sitting between them. Germline V CDR1 and CDR2: SGHTA, FQGNSA.

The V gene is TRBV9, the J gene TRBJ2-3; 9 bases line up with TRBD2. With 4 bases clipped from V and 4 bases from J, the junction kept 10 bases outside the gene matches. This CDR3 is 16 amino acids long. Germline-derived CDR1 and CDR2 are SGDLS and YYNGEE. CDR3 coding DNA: TGTGCCAGCAGCTCGCGACTAGCGGTCGTGGCAGATACGCAGTATTTT. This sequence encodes CASSSRLAVVADTQYF.

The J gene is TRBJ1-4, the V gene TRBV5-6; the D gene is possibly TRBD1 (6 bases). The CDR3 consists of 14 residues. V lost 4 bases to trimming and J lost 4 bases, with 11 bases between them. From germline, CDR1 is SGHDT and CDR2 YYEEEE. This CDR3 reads CASSRTGYNEKLFF. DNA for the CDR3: TGTGCCAGCAGCCGCACAGGGTATAATGAAAAACTGTTTTTT. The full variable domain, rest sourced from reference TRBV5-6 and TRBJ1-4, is DAGVTQSPTHLIKTRGQQVTLRCSPKSGHDTVSWYQQALGQGPQFIFQYYEEEERQRGNFPDRFSGHQFPNYSSELNVNALLLGDSALYLCASSRTGYNEKLFFGSGTQLSVL.

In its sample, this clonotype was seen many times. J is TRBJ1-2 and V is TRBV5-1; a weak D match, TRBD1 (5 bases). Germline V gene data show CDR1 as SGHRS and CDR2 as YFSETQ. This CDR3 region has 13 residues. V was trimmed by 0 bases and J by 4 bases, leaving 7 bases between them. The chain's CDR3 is CASSLDRSYGYTF. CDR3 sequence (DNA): TGCGCCAGCAGCTTGGACAGGTCCTATGGCTACACCTTC.

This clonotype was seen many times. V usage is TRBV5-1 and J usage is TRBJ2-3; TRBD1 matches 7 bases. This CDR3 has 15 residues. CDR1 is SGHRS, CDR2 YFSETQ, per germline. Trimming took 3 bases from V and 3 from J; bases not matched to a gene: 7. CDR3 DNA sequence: TGCGCCAGCAGCTCTTACAGGGGTGGGACAGATACGCAGTATTTT. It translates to CASSSYRGGTDTQYF. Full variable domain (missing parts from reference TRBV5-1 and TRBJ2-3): KAGVTQTPRYLIKTRGQQVTLSCSPISGHRSVSWYQQTPGQGLQFLFEYFSETQRNKGNFPGRFSGRQFSNSRSEMNVSTLELGDSALYLCASSSYRGGTDTQYFGPGTRLTVL.

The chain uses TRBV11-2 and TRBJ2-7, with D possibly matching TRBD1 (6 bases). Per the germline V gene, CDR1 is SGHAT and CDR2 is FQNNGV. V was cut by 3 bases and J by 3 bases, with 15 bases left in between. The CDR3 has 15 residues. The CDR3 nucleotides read TGTGCCAGCAGCTTTCAGGGGTTGAGAGGCTACGAGCAGTACTTC. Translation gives CASSFQGLRGYEQYF.

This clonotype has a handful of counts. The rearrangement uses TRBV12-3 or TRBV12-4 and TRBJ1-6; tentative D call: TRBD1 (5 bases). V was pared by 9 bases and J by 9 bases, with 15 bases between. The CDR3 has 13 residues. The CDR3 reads CARCGTFFSPLHF. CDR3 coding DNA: TGTGCCAGATGCGGGACGTTCTTTTCACCCCTCCACTTT.

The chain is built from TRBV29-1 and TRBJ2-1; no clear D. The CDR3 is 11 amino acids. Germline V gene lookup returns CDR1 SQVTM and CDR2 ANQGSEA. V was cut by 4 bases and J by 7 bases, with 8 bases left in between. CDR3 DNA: TGCAGCGTTGCTGGTCGGAATGAGCAGTTCTTC. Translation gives CSVAGRNEQFF.